These 15 T cell receptor beta chains were all obtained from the same sample, sequenced in a study of blood T cell repertoires in COVID-19. Repertoires were generated with immunoSEQ multiplex PCR, while TCRdb's copy carries only in-frame clones and drops some. The table records approximately 74,000 clones, approximately 90% of them present only once. Sequenced: peripheral blood. The source of these receptors is an older woman with active COVID-19.

The table lists this clone with a few counts. The chain is built from TRBV4-1 and TRBJ1-2; 7 nucleotides agree with TRBD1. V gave up 0 bases and J gave up 0 bases; unmatched junction bases: 4. CDR3 size: 16 residues. Germline loops: CDR1 MGHRA, CDR2 YSYEKL. The CDR3 reads CASSQDGTVSNYGYTF. As DNA, the CDR3 is TGCGCCAGCAGCCAAGACGGGACAGTTTCTAACTATGGCTACACCTTC.

The J gene is TRBJ1-4, the V gene TRBV28, with 7 bases lining up with TRBD1. Unmatched junction bases numbered 12, after V lost 6 bases and J lost 8 bases. Looked up from germline, CDR1 is MDHEN and CDR2 is SYDVKM. The CDR3 consists of 15 residues. In DNA form, the CDR3 reads TGTGCCAGCAGCGATACAGGGGATCTTAAAGAAAAACTGTTTTTT. It translates to CASSDTGDLKEKLFF.

This sequence joins TRBV28 and TRBJ2-1, with 7 bases aligning to TRBD1. This CDR3 spans 12 amino acids. Germline CDR1 reads MDHEN; CDR2 reads SYDVKM. The ends lost 5 bases at V and 9 bases at J; junction bases unmatched: 4. CDR3 amino acids: CASSIPGGEQFF. CDR3 sequence (DNA): TGTGCCAGCAGTATCCCAGGGGGTGAGCAGTTCTTC.

The chain is built from TRBV11-2 and TRBJ2-1; D gene uncertain. V gave up 2 bases and J gave up 15 bases, with 17 bases separating them. The CDR3 sequence is 13 residues long. The V gene's germline CDR1 is SGHAT and CDR2 FQNNGV. The CDR3 coding sequence is TGTGCCAGCAGCTTACTCGACTCTGGCCGTGGGTTCTTC. This encodes CASSLLDSGRGFF.

This clone has just one count. The V and J genes are TRBV27 and TRBJ1-6, with 8 bases matching TRBD1. The ends lost 4 bases at V and 3 bases at J; junction bases unmatched: 11. From germline, CDR1 is MNHEY and CDR2 SMNVEV (reference sequence). The CDR3 has 18 residues. CDR3 sequence: CASSSDQTGALYNSPLHF. The DNA for the CDR3 is TGTGCCAGCAGTTCGGACCAGACAGGGGCTCTCTATAATTCACCCCTCCACTTT.

This rearrangement joins TRBV28 to TRBJ1-2, with 8 bases identical to TRBD1. The germline V gene encodes CDR1 MDHEN and CDR2 SYDVKM. The V and J ends lost 9 bases and 4 bases, in that order; junction bases with no gene match: 4. This CDR3 has 12 amino acids. CDR3 loop: CASGTGLYGYTF. Written as DNA, the CDR3 is TGTGCCAGTGGGACAGGCCTCTATGGCTACACCTTC.

The genes are TRBV2 and TRBJ2-7; 8 bases agree with TRBD2. The CDR3 sequence is 14 residues long. The V segment lost 9 bases and the J segment 6 bases; nucleotides outside the gene matches: 13. Germline values: CDR1 SNHLY, CDR2 FYNNEI. CDR3 residues: CASKDGRASREQYF. In nucleotides, the CDR3 is TGTGCCAGTAAGGACGGGAGGGCCTCTCGCGAGCAGTACTTC.

The chain links TRBV7-9 to TRBJ1-4; D not certain. V shed 6 bases and J shed 5 bases, with 10 bases lying between them. The CDR3 is 13 residues long. Looked up from germline, CDR1 is SEHNR and CDR2 is FQNEAQ (reference sequence). The CDR3 DNA reads TGTGCCAGCAGGTACACGGGGAATGAAAAACTGTTTTTT. Protein sequence: CASRYTGNEKLFF.

The J gene is TRBJ1-1, the V gene TRBV18; 8 nucleotides line up with TRBD1. The CDR3 covers 14 residues. V lost 6 bases, J lost 1 base, and 4 bases stayed unmatched. Germline CDR1 KGHSH, CDR2 LQKENI. CDR3 nucleotide sequence: TGTGCCAGCTCCCGGACAGGGAAGAACACTGAAGCTTTCTTT. Its protein product is CASSRTGKNTEAFF.

J is TRBJ2-1 and V is TRBV3-1 (or the pseudogene TRBV3-2); the D gene is possibly TRBD2 (6 bases). Trimming cost V 4 bases and J 15 bases, with 16 bases left between them. The CDR3 sequence is 12 residues long. From germline, CDR1 is LGHDT and CDR2 YNNKEL (reference sequence). Here the CDR3 DNA reads TGTGCCAGCAGCCTCACTCGGGGGAGGAGGTTCTTC. Translating gives CASSLTRGRRFF.

In DNA, the CDR3 is TGTGCCAGCAGTTGGAGGGGGCTGAACACCGGGGAGCTGTTTTTT. It encodes CASSWRGLNTGELFF. V is TRBV6-5 and J is TRBJ2-2; D is perhaps TRBD1 (7 bases). Germline assignment: CDR1 MNHEY and CDR2 SVGAGI. The CDR3 is made up of 15 amino acids. V was clipped by 4 bases and J by 1 base, with 10 bases between them.

This rearrangement joins TRBV9 to TRBJ1-6, with D tentatively TRBD1 (6 bases). CDR3 length: 17 residues. Germline V lookup: CDR1 SGDLS, CDR2 YYNGEE. V was pared by 3 bases and J by 6 bases, with 19 bases between. CDR3 sequence (DNA): TGTGCCAGCAGCGCAGGTTTTCTCGTACAGGGTAATTCACCCCTCCACTTT. The encoded protein is CASSAGFLVQGNSPLHF.

The rearrangement uses TRBV2 and TRBJ2-3, with 9 bases identical to TRBD2. Germline CDR1 reads SNHLY; CDR2 reads FYNNEI. This CDR3 spans 14 amino acids. With V trimmed by 8 bases and J by 5 bases, 8 bases remained unmatched. CDR3 in DNA: TGTGCCAGCGAGGCGGGAGGGCCTGGAGATACGCAGTATTTT. It codes for CASEAGGPGDTQYF.

The rearrangement links TRBV5-1 to TRBJ1-6; D perhaps matches TRBD1 (5 bases). CDR3 length equals 14 residues. The germline V and J ends were trimmed by 5 bases and 9 bases, with 15 bases remaining between them. Germline values: CDR1 SGHRS, CDR2 YFSETQ. The CDR3 DNA sequence: TGCGCCAGCAGGGAGCGGGTGGGGGGTTCACCCCTCCACTTT. Amino acids: CASRERVGGSPLHF.

The rearrangement links TRBV30 to TRBJ2-7; no reliable D call. Germline CDR1 GTSNPN, CDR2 SVGIG (reference sequence). This CDR3 comprises 11 residues. V dropped 7 bases and J dropped 2 bases, with 9 bases sitting between them. The CDR3 nucleotides read TGTGCCTTTGACACCGCCTACGAGCAGTACTTC. It specifies CAFDTAYEQYF.